The clone carrying this TCR beta chain appeared a few times. Antigen unknown. The sample comes from a study of T-cell memory formation after mild COVID-19. Study-level points and caveats: Mainly CM and EM harbored the contracting CD4+ clones; mainly EMRA harbored the CD8+ ones.

A 5'RACE reaction primed in the constant segment made cDNA libraries of TCR alpha and TCR beta, and these carried sample barcodes and UMIs. A single record per CDR3 protein comes from TCRdb applying MiXCR to the 5' RACE reads. The table records 35,000 to 45,000 distinct CDR3 sequences, 6% to 8.5% of them present only once. Germline CDR1 is MGHRA and CDR2 is YSYEKL. Germline trimming cut 2 bases from V and 4 bases from J; bases unmatched to any gene: 11. The CDR3 extends over 18 amino acids. Sequencing was performed on PBMCs or a T cell subset sorted from them (not recorded which). This clonotype originated in an adult who had mild COVID-19 (a few samples of this study predate the infection). Cell type and time point are not known. This chain links TRBV4-1 with TRBJ1-1; TRBD1 matches 12 bases. This CDR3 is CASSQYSGTGGLSTEAFF. In DNA, the CDR3 is TGCGCCAGCAGCCAATACTCCGGGACAGGGGGCCTGAGCACTGAAGCTTTCTTT.